This TCR beta chain originates from a study of CDR3 diversity in severe acne. TCRdb reanalysed the PCR reads using MiXCR and keeps one entry per CDR3 protein. Of over 85,000 distinct CDR3 sequences detected, about half appear once; the ten largest clones hold around an eighth. CDR1 and CDR2 from the germline V gene are ENHRY and SYGVKD. This CDR3 region has 14 residues. The V gene lost 10 bases and the J gene lost 4 bases, with 14 bases spanning the gap. The rearrangement links TRBV10-3 to TRBJ2-6; D uncertain. The specimen was blood. This receptor was identified in a male donor with acne. CDR3 residues: CATRPGEGANVLTF. CDR3 nucleotide sequence: TGTGCCACCAGACCGGGCGAAGGGGCCAACGTCCTGACTTTC.